This TCR beta chain is drawn from a study of cytomegalovirus exposure and HLA in healthy donors. Whole-study results and caveats: Analysis performed later found under 20,000 TCR beta sequences associated with HLA alleles at 0.05 false discovery rate. Productive rates of about 87% or about 30% were seen for most TCR beta V segments in an earlier analysis. The study reported that TCR beta sequences accurately predicted HLA-A and HLA-B alleles in most subjects.

A word on this clone: The antigen is unknown.

It was with 60 Vbeta and 13 Jbeta primers that the PCR ran. Data came from immunoSEQ multiplex PCR; TCRdb stores just in-frame clones and leaves some out. The sample carries some 87,000 clones, 70% recorded once. This CDR3 spans 12 amino acids. The V gene's germline CDR1 is SGHRS and CDR2 YFSETQ. V lost 4 bases to trimming and J lost 7 bases, with 6 bases between them. Specimen: PBMCs. The sequence came from a woman aged 50 to 60 in good health and CMV-seropositive. This chain uses TRBV5-1 with TRBJ1-6; D unclear. The CDR3 loop reads CASSNENSPLHF. CDR3 DNA sequence: TGCGCCAGCAGCAACGAGAATTCACCCCTCCACTTT.